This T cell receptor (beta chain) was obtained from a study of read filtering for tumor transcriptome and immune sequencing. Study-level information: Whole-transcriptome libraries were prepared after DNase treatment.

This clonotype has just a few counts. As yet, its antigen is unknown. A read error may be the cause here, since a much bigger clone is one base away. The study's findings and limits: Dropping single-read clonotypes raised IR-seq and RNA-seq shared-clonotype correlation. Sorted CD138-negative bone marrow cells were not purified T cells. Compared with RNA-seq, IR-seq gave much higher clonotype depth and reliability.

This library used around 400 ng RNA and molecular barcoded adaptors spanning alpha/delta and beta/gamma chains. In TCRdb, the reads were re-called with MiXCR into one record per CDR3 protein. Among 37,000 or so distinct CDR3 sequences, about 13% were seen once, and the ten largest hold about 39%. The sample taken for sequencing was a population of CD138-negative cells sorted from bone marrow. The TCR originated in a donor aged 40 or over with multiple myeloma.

Here the CDR3 reads CASSPGVGGSYEQYF. The CDR3 DNA reads as TGTGCCAGCTCACCGGGGGTCGGGGGATCCTACGAGCAGTACTTC. The chain recombines TRBV18 with TRBJ2-7; D is possibly TRBD2 (6 bases). CDR1 is KGHSH, CDR2 LQKENI, per germline. The CDR3 totals 15 residues. The V end was cut by 3 bases, the J end by 1 base, with 13 bases between.